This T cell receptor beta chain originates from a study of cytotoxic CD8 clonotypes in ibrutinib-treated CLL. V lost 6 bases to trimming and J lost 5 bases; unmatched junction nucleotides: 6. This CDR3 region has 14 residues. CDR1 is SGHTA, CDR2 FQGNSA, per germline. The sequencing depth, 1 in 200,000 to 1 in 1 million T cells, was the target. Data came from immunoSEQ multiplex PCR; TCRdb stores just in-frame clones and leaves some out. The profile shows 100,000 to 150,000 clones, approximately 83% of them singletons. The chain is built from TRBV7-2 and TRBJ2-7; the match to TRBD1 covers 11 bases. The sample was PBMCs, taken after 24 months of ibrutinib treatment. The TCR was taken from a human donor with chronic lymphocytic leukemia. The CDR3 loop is CASRPGQGVHEQYF. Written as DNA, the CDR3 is TGTGCCAGCAGACCGGGACAGGGGGTCCACGAGCAGTACTTC.